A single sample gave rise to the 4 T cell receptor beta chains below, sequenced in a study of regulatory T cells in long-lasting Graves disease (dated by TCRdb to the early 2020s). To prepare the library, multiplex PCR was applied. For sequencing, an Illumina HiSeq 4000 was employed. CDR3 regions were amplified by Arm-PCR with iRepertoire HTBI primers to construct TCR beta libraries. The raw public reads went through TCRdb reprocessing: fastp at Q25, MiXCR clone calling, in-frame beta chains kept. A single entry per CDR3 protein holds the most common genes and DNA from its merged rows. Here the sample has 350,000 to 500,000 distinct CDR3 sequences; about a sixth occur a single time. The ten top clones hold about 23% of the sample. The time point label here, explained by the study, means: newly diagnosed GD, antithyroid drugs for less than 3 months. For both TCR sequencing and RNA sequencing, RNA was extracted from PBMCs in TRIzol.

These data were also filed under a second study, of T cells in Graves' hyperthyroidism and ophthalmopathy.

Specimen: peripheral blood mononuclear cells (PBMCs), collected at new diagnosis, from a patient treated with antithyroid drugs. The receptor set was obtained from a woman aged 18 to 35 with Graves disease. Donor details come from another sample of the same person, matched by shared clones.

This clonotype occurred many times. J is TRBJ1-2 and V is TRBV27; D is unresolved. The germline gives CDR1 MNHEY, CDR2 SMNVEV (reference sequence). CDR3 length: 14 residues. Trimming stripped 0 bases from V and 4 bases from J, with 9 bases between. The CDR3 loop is CASSLSGASYGYTF. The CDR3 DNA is TGTGCCAGCAGTTTATCTGGAGCAAGCTATGGCTACACCTTC.

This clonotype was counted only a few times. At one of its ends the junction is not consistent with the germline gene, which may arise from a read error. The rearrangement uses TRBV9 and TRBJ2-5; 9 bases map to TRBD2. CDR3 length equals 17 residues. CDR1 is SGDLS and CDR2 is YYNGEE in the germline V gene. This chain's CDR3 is CACSVGGLAYLQETQYF. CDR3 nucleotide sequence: TGTGCCTGCAGCGTAGGAGGACTAGCGTACCTCCAAGAGACCCAGTACTTC.

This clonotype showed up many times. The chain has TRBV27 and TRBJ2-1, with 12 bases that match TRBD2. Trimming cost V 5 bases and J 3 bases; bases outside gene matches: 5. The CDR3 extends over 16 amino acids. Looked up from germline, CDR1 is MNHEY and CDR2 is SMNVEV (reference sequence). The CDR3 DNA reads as TGTGCCAGCAGTACCCCGGGACTAGCGGGCTACAATGAGCAGTTCTTC. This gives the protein CASSTPGLAGYNEQFF.

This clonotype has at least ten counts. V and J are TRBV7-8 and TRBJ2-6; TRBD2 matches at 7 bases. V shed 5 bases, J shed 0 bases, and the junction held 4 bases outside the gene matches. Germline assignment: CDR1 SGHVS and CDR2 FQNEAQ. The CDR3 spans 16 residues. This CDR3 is CASSKRDGSGANVLTF. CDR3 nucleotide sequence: TGTGCCAGCAGCAAGCGGGACGGCTCTGGGGCCAACGTCCTGACTTTC.